This T cell receptor (beta chain) was sequenced in a study of blood T cell repertoires in COVID-19. The wider study: The samples span acute and convalescent COVID-19 from the United States, Italy and Spain. T cells, B-cell-depleted T cells, or PBMCs provided the cDNA or gDNA that served as material.

This CDR3 region has 15 residues. Germline V CDR1 and CDR2: LGHNT, FRNRAP. The V gene lost 3 bases and the J gene lost 7 bases, with 18 bases spanning the gap. Original data processing: Scientists estimated how many nucleated cells there were by amplifying reference gene primers. Sequencing used immunoSEQ multiplex PCR; TCRdb keeps in-frame clones, though not all of them. The D gene and trimming were derived from the DNA, and the V and J assignments and clone size from that table. Among hundreds of thousands of clones listed, roughly 89% were seen once. V and J are TRBV12-5 and TRBJ1-2, with a weak D call TRBD1 (5 bases). This TCR came from a woman aged 18-29 years who had recovered from COVID-19. The sample was peripheral blood. The CDR3 reads CASGFGQGWDFGYTF. The CDR3 DNA sequence: TGTGCTAGTGGTTTCGGGCAGGGCTGGGATTTTGGCTACACCTTC. Supplemented by reference TRBV12-5 and TRBJ1-2, the full variable domain reads DARVTQTPRHKVTEMGQEVTMRCQPILGHNTVFWYRQTMMQGLELLAYFRNRAPLDDSGMPKDRFSAEMPDATLATLKIQPSEPRDSAVYFCASGFGQGWDFGYTFGSGTRLTVV.